Sequencing of this T cell receptor (beta chain) was carried out in a study of T-cell reconstitution after alpha-beta-depleted transplantation in children. V lost 5 bases to trimming and J lost 5 bases; unmatched junction nucleotides: 8. Germline assignment: CDR1 MNHNS and CDR2 SASEGT. There are 16 residues in the CDR3. The TCRbeta library was prepared with unique molecular identifiers. TCRdb passed the PCR reads through MiXCR, listing each CDR3 protein once. In the table there are about 610,000 distinct CDR3 sequences, under 12% of which are singletons. Sequencing used PBMCs from the stem cell graft donor, obtained from the stem cell graft. This TCR came from a human donor who donated a stem cell graft to a child with acute myeloid leukemia. V gene TRBV6-1 combines with J gene TRBJ2-2; 10 bases are a match to TRBD2. CDR3 DNA: TGTGCCAGCAGTCAGCCTAGCGGGAGACGGACCGGGGAGCTGTTTTTT. Its protein is CASSQPSGRRTGELFF.